The next 15 T cell receptor beta chains were all read from a single sample in a study of blood T cell repertoires in COVID-19. TCRdb's table, derived via immunoSEQ multiplex PCR, lists solely in-frame clones and lacks some. The sample holds about 110,000 clones; 70% to 90% are singletons and the top ten take about 20%. Sequenced input: peripheral blood. The source is a woman aged 55-69 years with acute or convalescent COVID-19.

V is TRBV11-3 and J is TRBJ2-1, with a weak D call TRBD2 (6 bases). Trimming pared 0 bases from V and 0 bases from J, leaving 9 bases between. The CDR3 loop spans 16 amino acids. Germline-derived CDR1 and CDR2 are SGHNT and YENEEA. CDR3 in amino acids: CASSLDGRSSYNEQFF. CDR3 DNA: TGTGCCAGCAGCTTAGATGGGAGGAGCTCCTACAATGAGCAGTTCTTC.

The gene calls are TRBV19 and TRBJ2-5; no clear D gene. The germline CDR1 and CDR2 sequences are LNHDA and SQIVND (reference sequence). Between the trimmed V and J ends, which lost 11 bases and 0 bases, there was a span of 13 bases. This CDR3 comprises 13 residues. The CDR3 DNA sequence: TGTGCCGCCAGCCGCGACAACCAAGAGACCCAGTACTTC. Translation: CAASRDNQETQYF.

The chain combines TRBV19 with TRBJ2-1, with D possibly matching TRBD2 (5 bases). CDR3 length equals 15 residues. CDR1 is LNHDA and CDR2 is SQIVND in the germline V gene (reference sequence). Trimming left V 6 bases short and J 0 bases short, with 12 bases between. CDR3 DNA: TGTGCCAGTAGCCCCGGACTGAGCTCCTACAATGAGCAGTTCTTC. The encoded protein is CASSPGLSSYNEQFF.

For the CDR3, the DNA is TGTGCCAGCAGGGGGGCGGGACAGACTTATGGCTACACCTTC. Its protein product is CASRGAGQTYGYTF. This chain links TRBV27 with TRBJ1-2; TRBD1 aligns across 7 bases. The J segment lost 5 bases and the V segment lost 6 bases, leaving 9 bases of the junction unmatched. This CDR3 has 14 amino acids. Germline values: CDR1 MNHEY, CDR2 SMNVEV (reference sequence).

V gene TRBV4-1 combines with J gene TRBJ2-5, with 7 nucleotides matching TRBD2. CDR1 and CDR2 from the germline V gene are MGHRA and YSYEKL. V was pared by 2 bases and J by 4 bases, with 10 bases of the junction left unmatched. The CDR3 runs 16 residues. CDR3 loop: CASSQPQAGSGETQYF. CDR3 sequence (DNA): TGCGCCAGCAGCCAACCCCAAGCGGGAAGTGGAGAGACCCAGTACTTC.

V is TRBV5-1 and J is TRBJ1-6, with 8 nucleotides matching TRBD1. Germline CDR1 SGHRS, CDR2 YFSETQ. The CDR3 covers 19 residues. The ends lost 0 bases at V and 9 bases at J; junction bases unmatched: 17. For the CDR3, the DNA is TGCGCCAGCAGCTTGGAAGGACAGGGAGGTTTTTGGCGACCTTCACCCCTCCACTTT. Translating it yields CASSLEGQGGFWRPSPLHF.

The chain couples TRBV27 to TRBJ1-2, with D maybe TRBD1 (5 bases). This CDR3 comprises 11 residues. CDR1 is MNHEY and CDR2 is SMNVEV in the germline V gene (reference sequence). V shed 8 bases and J shed 5 bases, with 9 bases lying between them. The CDR3 region is CASRAGYGYTF. CDR3 bases: TGTGCCAGCCGGGCAGGGTATGGCTACACCTTC.

Comments on this clone: The junction and the germline gene differ at one end; a read error may be behind it. The genes are TRBV12-3 or TRBV12-4 and TRBJ2-7; 10 bases fit TRBD2. The CDR3 length is 13 residues. CDR3: CASSLAGAGEQYF. CDR3 DNA sequence: TGTGCCAGCAGTCTAGCGGGAGCAGGCGAGCAGTACTTC.

The gene calls are TRBV28 and TRBJ1-3, with 8 bases lining up with TRBD1. Losses at the gene ends were 4 bases for V and 4 bases for J; bases not matched to a gene: 6. Germline assignment: CDR1 MDHEN and CDR2 SYDVKM. CDR3 length equals 15 residues. CDR3 in amino acids: CASSSDRVGGNTIYF. In DNA, the CDR3 is TGTGCCAGCAGTTCGGACAGGGTGGGAGGAAACACCATATATTTT.

V is TRBV6-2 or TRBV6-3 and J is TRBJ2-7; weak D call: TRBD2 (5 bases). Germline V CDR1 and CDR2: MNHEY, SVGEGT. The ends were cut back, 7 bases at V and 0 bases at J, with 19 bases in the middle. This CDR3 has 16 amino acids. The CDR3 DNA sequence: TGTGCCAGCACCCCCGGCGGGTGGGTCAGCTCCTACGAGCAGTACTTC. Its protein product is CASTPGGWVSSYEQYF.

The J gene is TRBJ1-1, the V gene TRBV28; D is uncertain. This CDR3 is built from 14 residues. V lost 2 bases and J lost 8, with 15 bases in between. Germline CDR1 reads MDHEN; CDR2 reads SYDVKM. CDR3: CASSLIPRGGEAFF. The CDR3 bases are TGTGCCAGCAGTTTAATCCCGAGAGGAGGCGAAGCTTTCTTT.

This sequence joins TRBV30 and TRBJ1-3, with D maybe TRBD1 (6 bases). Trimming left V 5 bases short and J 0 bases short, with 11 bases between. CDR3 length: 14 residues. The germline V gene has CDR1 GTSNPN and CDR2 SVGIG (reference sequence). The CDR3 sequence: CAWAQGLSGNTIYF. Written as DNA, the CDR3 is TGTGCCTGGGCACAGGGTCTCTCTGGAAACACCATATATTTT.

The CDR3 is CASTHTNQETQYF. The CDR3 nucleotides read TGTGCCAGCACCCACACGAACCAAGAGACCCAGTACTTC. The chain is built from TRBV12-3 or TRBV12-4 and TRBJ2-5; D remains unclear. Trimming stripped 7 bases from V and 0 bases from J, with 9 bases between. The CDR3 sequence is 13 residues long.

This chain uses TRBV7-2 with TRBJ2-3, with TRBD2 matching 13 bases. CDR1 SGHTA and CDR2 FQGNSA come from the germline V gene. CDR3 length: 16 amino acids. J lost 4 bases, V lost 2 bases, and 3 bases had no gene match. CDR3 in DNA: TGTGCCAGCAGCTTAAGGACTAGCGGGAGCGCAGATACGCAGTATTTT. Its translation: CASSLRTSGSADTQYF.

The chain recombines TRBV3-1 (or the pseudogene TRBV3-2) with TRBJ2-2, with D possibly TRBD2 on 6 matching bases. Germline CDR1 reads LGHDT; CDR2 reads YNNKEL (reference sequence). This CDR3 region has 16 residues. Trimming shortened V by 4 bases and J by 6 bases, and 18 bases separated the two germline ends. Written as DNA, the CDR3 is TGTGCCAGCAGCCCCGCGACCCCGGGAGTCCCCGGGGAGCTGTTTTTT. It codes for CASSPATPGVPGELFF.